A single sample gave rise to the 17 T cell receptor beta chains below, sequenced in a study of blood T cell repertoires in COVID-19. Sequencing used immunoSEQ multiplex PCR; TCRdb keeps in-frame clones, though not all of them. The top ten hold 8% to 9.5% of the sample, which has over 200,000 clones, roughly 79% seen once. The specimen was PBMCs or T cells enriched from blood (not recorded which). Receptors were obtained from a woman aged 50 to 60 with acute COVID-19.

This clone was counted between two and nine times. The V call is TRBV7-2, the J call TRBJ2-3; 10 nucleotides align to TRBD2. The CDR3 has 15 residues. Germline V CDR1 and CDR2: SGHTA, FQGNSA. V dropped 5 bases and J dropped 4; count of bases not matched to a gene: 6. CDR3 bases: TGTGCCAGCAGCGCCACTAGCGGGACGGCAGATACGCAGTATTTT. Its protein is CASSATSGTADTQYF.

The chain employs TRBV4-3 and TRBJ2-4; tentatively, D is TRBD2 (5 bases). V was cut by 4 bases and J by 8 bases, with 12 bases left in between. The CDR3 is made up of 13 amino acids. Looked up from germline, CDR1 is LGHNA and CDR2 is YSLEER. The CDR3 sequence is CASSPQRGDIQYF. In DNA, the CDR3 is TGCGCCAGCAGCCCCCAACGGGGAGACATTCAGTACTTC.

The chain couples TRBV5-1 to TRBJ2-7; 11 bases map to TRBD2. Germline V gene lookup returns CDR1 SGHRS and CDR2 YFSETQ. J was trimmed by 7 bases and V by 2 bases; bases with no gene match: 8. This CDR3 comprises 15 residues. CDR3 DNA: TGCGCCAGCAGCTTTGGGTCACTAGCGGGGGTGGAGCAGTACTTC. Encoded protein: CASSFGSLAGVEQYF.

This sequence joins TRBV3-1 (or the pseudogene TRBV3-2) and TRBJ2-3; a weak D match, TRBD1 (5 bases). The CDR3 loop spans 15 amino acids. The V end lost 1 base, the J end lost 0 bases, and 8 bases lay between the germline ends. The germline gives CDR1 LGHDT, CDR2 YNNKEL (reference sequence). CDR3 sequence: CASSQAGPSTDTQYF. The DNA of the CDR3 is TGTGCCAGCAGCCAAGCAGGGCCTAGCACAGATACGCAGTATTTT.

The chain is built from TRBV19 and TRBJ1-3; 8 bases align to TRBD1. The CDR3 runs to 14 residues. J gave up 6 bases and V 6 bases, and 7 bases lay outside the gene matches. From germline, CDR1 is LNHDA and CDR2 SQIVND (reference sequence). The DNA of the CDR3 is TGTGCCAGTAGCATCCAGGGGGCGGAAAACACCATATATTTT. It specifies CASSIQGAENTIYF.

This rearrangement joins TRBV4-1 to TRBJ2-3; 7 bases map to TRBD1. Germline CDR1 MGHRA, CDR2 YSYEKL. The CDR3 has 16 residues. The ends lost 1 base at V and 2 bases at J; junction bases unmatched: 6. This CDR3 reads CASSQGLGQITDTQYF. The CDR3 DNA follows: TGCGCCAGCAGCCAAGGCCTGGGACAGATCACAGATACGCAGTATTTT.

V and J are TRBV7-2 and TRBJ2-7; 8 positions match TRBD1. CDR3 length: 15 amino acids. CDR1 and CDR2 (germline): SGHTA, FQGNSA. The V segment lost 4 bases and the J segment 2 bases; nucleotides outside the gene matches: 7. CDR3: CASSSVAGGTYEQYF. The CDR3 region has the DNA TGTGCCAGCAGCTCCGTGGCAGGGGGCACCTACGAGCAGTACTTC. Filled out from reference TRBV7-2 and TRBJ2-7, the complete variable domain reads GAGVSQSPSNKVTEKGKDVELRCDPISGHTALYWYRQSLGQGLEFLIYFQGNSAPDKSGLPSDRFSAERTGGSVSTLTIQRTQQEDSAVYLCASSSVAGGTYEQYFGPGTRLTVT.

The gene calls are TRBV5-6 and TRBJ2-7; 9 nucleotides line up with TRBD2. The CDR3 extends over 16 amino acids. Germline V lookup: CDR1 SGHDT, CDR2 YYEEEE. V dropped 0 bases and J dropped 6; count of bases not matched to a gene: 10. CDR3 region: CASSLAGASGTGEQYF. The CDR3 coding sequence is TGTGCCAGCAGCTTGGCCGGGGCTAGCGGGACCGGCGAGCAGTACTTC.

The rearrangement joins TRBV5-5 to TRBJ2-5; no definite D call. The V and J ends lost 4 bases and 2 bases respectively, with 12 bases between them. The CDR3 runs to 14 residues. Germline CDR1 SGHKS, CDR2 YYEKEE (reference sequence). The CDR3 coding sequence is TGTGCCAGCAGCCATGTGGCAGTACAAGAGACCCAGTACTTC. Translation gives CASSHVAVQETQYF.

The CDR3, as DNA: TGTGCCAGCAGCCAAGGATCCACTAGCGGGGGCCATGACGCCGGGGAGCTGTTTTTT. This codes for CASSQGSTSGGHDAGELFF. V usage is TRBV3-1 (or the pseudogene TRBV3-2) and J usage is TRBJ2-2, with TRBD2 matching over 11 bases. The trim removed 1 base at V and 6 bases at J, leaving 13 bases unmatched. This CDR3 spans 19 amino acids. Germline V gives CDR1 LGHDT, CDR2 YNNKEL (reference sequence).

The chain joins TRBV7-3 to TRBJ2-3; TRBD2 is a possible D gene (6 bases). The CDR3 consists of 16 residues. CDR1 SGHTA and CDR2 FQGTGA come from the germline V gene. The V and J ends lost 5 bases and 2 bases respectively, with 17 bases between them. CDR3 loop: CASSPQGRLDTDTQYF. Here the CDR3 DNA reads TGTGCCAGCAGCCCCCAGGGACGACTAGACACAGATACGCAGTATTTT.

V gene TRBV27 combines with J gene TRBJ2-3; 14 bases line up with TRBD2. The V gene's germline CDR1 is MNHEY and CDR2 SMNVEV (reference sequence). Losses at the gene ends were 6 bases for V and 7 bases for J; bases not matched to a gene: 9. CDR3 length: 16 amino acids. CDR3 region: CASRDPGLAGVHTQYF. The DNA of the CDR3 is TGTGCCAGCAGGGACCCGGGACTAGCGGGGGTACATACGCAGTATTTT.

The chain joins TRBV5-4 to TRBJ2-2, with TRBD1 identical over 12 bases. The CDR3 extends over 15 amino acids. Germline V gene data show CDR1 as SGHNT and CDR2 as YYREEE (reference sequence). V shed 7 bases and J 3 bases; nucleotides not matched to a gene: 4. CDR3 DNA sequence: TGTGCCAGCCTAGGGACAGGGGGCGACACCGGGGAGCTGTTTTTT. Its translation: CASLGTGGDTGELFF.

This clone has a handful of counts. The V and J genes are TRBV18 and TRBJ1-3; D is unclear. Looked up from germline, CDR1 is KGHSH and CDR2 is LQKENI. With 3 bases removed from V and 0 bases from J, the gap between germline ends came to 15 bases. CDR3 length: 17 amino acids. CDR3 residues: CASSPRYGGYSGNTIYF. The CDR3 DNA reads TGTGCCAGCTCACCGAGGTATGGTGGCTACTCTGGAAACACCATATATTTT.

This clone was recorded once. The chain recombines TRBV4-1 with TRBJ1-5; TRBD1 is a possible D gene (5 bases). The CDR3 contains 17 residues. Germline-derived CDR1 and CDR2 are MGHRA and YSYEKL. V lost 1 base to trimming and J lost 5 bases, with 18 bases between them. The CDR3 nucleotides are TGCGCCAGCAGCCAAGGAGGCGGACAATACCCCTATCAGCCCCAGCATTTT. Its protein product is CASSQGGGQYPYQPQHF.

This clone came up once. The chain employs TRBV6-5 and TRBJ1-1; D unclear. The CDR3 has 12 residues. The V gene lost 8 bases and the J gene lost 1 base, with 8 bases spanning the gap. Germline lookup yields CDR1 MNHEY and CDR2 SVGAGI. In nucleotides, the CDR3 is TGTGCCAGCCACAGTTCGAACACTGAAGCTTTCTTT. This translates into CASHSSNTEAFF.

The gene calls are TRBV19 and TRBJ2-1, with 11 bases aligning to TRBD2. CDR3 length: 18 residues. Germline V gene sequence: CDR1 LNHDA, CDR2 SQIVND (reference sequence). Trimming took 3 bases from V and 0 from J; bases not matched to a gene: 7. The CDR3 is CASSIWLAGGPSYNEQFF. The CDR3 DNA follows: TGTGCCAGTAGTATTTGGCTAGCGGGAGGTCCCTCCTACAATGAGCAGTTCTTC.